The clone carrying this TCR beta chain was found a few times. This specimen belongs to a study of blood T cells in healthy people across ages. A J-beta primer mix and a sample-barcoded 5' primer were used in a second PCR of about 6 to 12 cycles. TCRdb fed the 5' RACE reads into MiXCR, producing one record per CDR3 protein. The sample yields 1,500,000 or so distinct CDR3 sequences, roughly 43% seen once. The sequence was collected from a young woman in good health. Sequencing used blood.

The CDR3 region has the DNA TGTGCCAGCAGTTTAATGAACGGGGTTGGTGAGCAGTTCTTC. It is translated as CASSLMNGVGEQFF. This chain links TRBV12-3 or TRBV12-4 with TRBJ2-1; a possible D gene is TRBD2 (5 bases). Between the trimmed V and J ends, which lost 2 bases and 9 bases, there was a span of 14 bases. This CDR3 spans 14 amino acids.